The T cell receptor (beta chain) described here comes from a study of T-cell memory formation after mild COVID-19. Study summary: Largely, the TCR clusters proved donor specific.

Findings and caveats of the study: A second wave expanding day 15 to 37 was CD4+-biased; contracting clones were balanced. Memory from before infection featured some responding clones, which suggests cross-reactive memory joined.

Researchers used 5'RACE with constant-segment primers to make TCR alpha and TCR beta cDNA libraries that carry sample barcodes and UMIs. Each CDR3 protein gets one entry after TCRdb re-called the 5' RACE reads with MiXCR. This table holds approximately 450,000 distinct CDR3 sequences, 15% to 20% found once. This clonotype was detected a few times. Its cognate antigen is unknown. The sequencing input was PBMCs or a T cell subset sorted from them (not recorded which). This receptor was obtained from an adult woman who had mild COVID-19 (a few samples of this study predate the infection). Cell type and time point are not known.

The CDR3 nucleotides read TGTGCCAGCAGTGAAGCTGGGGTTGGCACAGATACGCAGTATTTT. Protein product: CASSEAGVGTDTQYF. This sequence joins TRBV2 and TRBJ2-3, with D uncertain. Per the germline V gene, CDR1 is SNHLY and CDR2 is FYNNEI. The CDR3 contains 15 residues. V lost 0 bases and J lost 1, with 8 bases in between.